This T cell receptor beta chain is drawn from a study of CD4 T cell repertoires and nickel (TCRdb year 2020). V has 2 bases trimmed and J has 5 bases trimmed; junction bases matching no gene number 9. From its cysteine to its phenylalanine, the CDR3 spans 15 amino acids. CDR3 DNA only is kept here, 45 bases in frame from base 1. Based on the germline V gene (reference sequence), the CDR1 and CDR2 sequences are DFQATT and SNEGSKA. The method behind the library was RT-PCR. Sequencer: Illumina MiSeq. TCRdb trimmed the raw reads at Q25, called clones with MiXCR and kept productive beta chains. Merged by CDR3 protein, the rows form single entries marked with the most common genes and DNA. The sample has approximately 170 distinct CDR3 sequences on record, more than 75% of them singletons. Of the sample, around a sixth is held by the ten largest clones. Concerning this clonotype itself: Its antigen has not been determined. The sample holds no much larger clone one base away, and base qualities are not on file.

The sample taken for sequencing was CD4+ T cells from blood, not recorded whether cultured. The chain is encoded by TRBV20-1 joined to TRBJ1-1; a stretch of 9 junction bases matches TRBD1. The clonotype comes from a human donor in a nickel allergy study, with or without nickel allergy (not recorded which). It is not recorded whether this sample comes from one donor or several. CDR3 reads: CSARSADRGSTEAFF. The DNA sequence reads TGCAGTGCTAGATCGGCGGACAGGGGATCGACTGAAGCTTTCTTT.